The T cell receptor (beta chain) under discussion was sequenced for a study of T cells in Graves' hyperthyroidism and ophthalmopathy. CDR1 and CDR2 (germline): SNHLY, FYNNEI. Losses at the gene ends were 2 bases for V and 6 bases for J; bases not matched to a gene: 6. This CDR3 comprises 15 residues. This clonotype was counted ten times or more. Amplification of TCR beta CDR3 regions used RNA as the template. A set of HTBI primers served as the primers for a first-round RT-PCR of the TCR CDR3. TCRdb reanalysed the multiplex PCR reads using MiXCR and keeps one entry per CDR3 protein. The sample includes more than 150,000 distinct CDR3 sequences, approximately 15% of them seen just once.

The clonotype comes from a woman in her forties or fifties with Graves' hyperthyroidism. Sequenced input: blood. The rearrangement joins TRBV2 to TRBJ2-3; 9 bases align to TRBD1. The CDR3 DNA reads as TGTGCCAGCAGTGAAAGGTGGACAGGGGATGATACGCAGTATTTT. Its translation: CASSERWTGDDTQYF.